Only a few counts were recorded for the clone carrying this T cell receptor (beta chain). Its specificity is not known. The V gene lost 0 bases and the J gene lost 12 bases, with 9 bases spanning the gap. CDR3 length: 12 amino acids. Germline V gives CDR1 DFQATT, CDR2 SNEGSKA (reference sequence). Together with a sample-barcoded 5' primer, a J-beta primer mix was included in a second PCR lasting about 6 to 11 cycles. All samples yielded 3 million or more CDR3-containing paired-end reads. TCRdb passed the 5' RACE reads through MiXCR, listing each CDR3 protein once. The sample lists 1.5 million to 2 million distinct CDR3 sequences; 30% to 40% were seen once. This entry comes from a study of blood T cells in healthy people across ages. Whole-study findings and limits: Unsorted PBMC input precluded a conclusive naive versus antigen-experienced comparison.

Sequencing was carried out using blood. V usage is TRBV20-1 and J usage is TRBJ1-6, with D unresolved. This receptor was identified in a woman between 25 and 40 years old in good health. The CDR3 nucleotides read TGCAGTGCTAGAGATCACAAAGAACCCCTCCACTTT. It codes for CSARDHKEPLHF.